This entry lists 14 T cell receptor beta chains sequenced from one sample in a study of response to subunit inactivated influenza vaccine. Each CDR3 protein is one row after TCRdb ran MiXCR on the RT-PCR reads. The sample has 500,000 or so distinct CDR3 sequences; approximately 17% are singletons. This specimen was CD4+ T cells sorted from PBMCs, taken less than 30 months after vaccination. These receptors all stem from a man aged 45 to 75 who received an inactivated influenza vaccine.

The chain carries TRBV7-8 and TRBJ2-7; TRBD2 matches at 9 bases. The J segment lost 7 bases and the V segment lost 6 bases, leaving 7 bases of the junction unmatched. This CDR3 region has 13 residues. Per the germline V gene, CDR1 is SGHVS and CDR2 is FQNEAQ. CDR3 DNA sequence: TGTGCCAGCAGGGTAGCGGGAGTTGATGAGCAGTACTTC. Its translation is CASRVAGVDEQYF.

This chain connects TRBV18 to TRBJ1-2, with TRBD1 identical over 7 bases. Trimming cost V 3 bases and J 5 bases; bases outside gene matches: 6. This CDR3 spans 14 amino acids. The V gene's germline CDR1 is KGHSH and CDR2 LQKENI. CDR3 residues: CASSPSGGSYGYTF. In DNA, the CDR3 is TGTGCCAGCTCACCCTCAGGGGGTTCATATGGCTACACCTTC.

This clonotype was seen ten or more times. The J gene is TRBJ2-1, the V gene TRBV5-1; D is possibly TRBD2 (6 bases). Trimming stripped 0 bases from V and 0 bases from J, with 13 bases between. CDR3 size: 17 residues. Per germline, CDR1 SGHRS and CDR2 YFSETQ. CDR3 sequence (DNA): TGCGCCAGCAGCTTGGATTCTAGCGCGAGCTCCTACAATGAGCAGTTCTTC. Its protein is CASSLDSSASSYNEQFF.

The rearrangement joins TRBV20-1 to TRBJ1-1; tentatively, D is TRBD1 (5 bases). With 1 base removed from V and 1 base from J, the gap between germline ends came to 7 bases. The CDR3 consists of 13 residues. Germline-derived CDR1 and CDR2 are DFQATT and SNEGSKA (reference sequence). CDR3: CSARVGQNTEAFF. The DNA of the CDR3 is TGCAGTGCTAGAGTAGGACAGAACACTGAAGCTTTCTTT.

This clonotype was seen a handful of times. J is TRBJ2-1 and V is TRBV20-1; 8 nucleotides agree with TRBD2. The CDR3 runs to 16 residues. Per the germline V gene, CDR1 is DFQATT and CDR2 is SNEGSKA (reference sequence). J lost 4 bases, V lost 4 bases, and 12 bases had no gene match. CDR3 in amino acids: CSAMAGGAFRYNEQFF. CDR3 DNA sequence: TGCAGTGCTATGGCGGGAGGCGCCTTTAGGTACAATGAGCAGTTCTTC.

The chain joins TRBV25-1 to TRBJ2-7, with a possible D match to TRBD1 (5 bases). The CDR3 totals 20 residues. Germline V gene lookup returns CDR1 MGHDK and CDR2 SYGVNS. Trimming left V 0 bases short and J 2 bases short, with 26 bases between. The CDR3 region has the DNA TGTGCCAGCAGTGAATATGGTCCGTTAGGACAAAGGCTACTTCCCTACGAGCAGTACTTC. Translation gives CASSEYGPLGQRLLPYEQYF.

The rearrangement links TRBV20-1 to TRBJ2-1; 10 bases align to TRBD2. Germline V CDR1 and CDR2: DFQATT, SNEGSKA (reference sequence). V lost 1 base, J lost 0 bases, and 3 bases stayed unmatched. This CDR3 region has 16 residues. This chain's CDR3 is CSARVIAGGSYNEQFF. DNA for the CDR3: TGCAGTGCTAGAGTGATAGCGGGAGGCTCCTACAATGAGCAGTTCTTC.

This clonotype was observed a handful of times. The chain joins TRBV7-9 to TRBJ1-1; possibly TRBD1 for D (5 bases). V shed 5 bases and J shed 2 bases, with 15 bases lying between them. CDR1 and CDR2 from the germline V gene are SEHNR and FQNEAQ (reference sequence). The CDR3 covers 15 residues. Written as DNA, the CDR3 is TGTGCCAGCAGCGATTGGGCAGGGAGCAACACTGAAGCTTTCTTT. It encodes CASSDWAGSNTEAFF.

The gene calls are TRBV29-1 and TRBJ1-4; the D gene is possibly TRBD1 (6 bases). This CDR3 is 13 amino acids long. V was clipped by 4 bases and J by 7 bases, with 13 bases between them. Germline CDR1 reads SQVTM; CDR2 reads ANQGSEA. This CDR3 is CSVGGQGREKLFF. Written as DNA, the CDR3 is TGCAGCGTTGGTGGTCAGGGGCGTGAAAAACTGTTTTTT.

The chain joins TRBV20-1 to TRBJ1-4; TRBD1 might be the D (5 bases). V gave up 1 base and J gave up 0 bases, with 12 bases separating them. This CDR3 spans 16 amino acids. CDR1 and CDR2 from the germline V gene are DFQATT and SNEGSKA (reference sequence). The CDR3 here is CSARGDSAATNEKLFF. The CDR3, as DNA: TGCAGTGCTAGAGGCGACAGTGCAGCAACTAATGAAAAACTGTTTTTT.

A remark on this clonotype: At one end, the junction sequence differs from germline, possibly due to a read error. The chain is built from TRBV15 and TRBJ2-7, with a tentative D call TRBD1 (5 bases). The germline V gene encodes CDR1 LNHNV and CDR2 YYDKDF (reference sequence). This CDR3 is 16 amino acids long. The CDR3 reads CATSRSSLWGGHEQHF. CDR3 DNA sequence: TGTGCCACCAGCAGATCCTCCCTTTGGGGCGGCCACGAGCAGCACTTC.

The rearrangement uses TRBV29-1 and TRBJ2-3, with a weak D call TRBD1 (5 bases). The V end lost 4 bases, the J end lost 4 bases, and 12 bases lay between the germline ends. This CDR3 contains 13 residues. From germline, CDR1 is SQVTM and CDR2 ANQGSEA. CDR3: CSVAWGAADTQYF. In DNA, the CDR3 is TGCAGCGTTGCTTGGGGCGCGGCAGATACGCAGTATTTT.

V usage is TRBV12-3 or TRBV12-4 and J usage is TRBJ1-1; D uncertain. The length of the CDR3 is 16 residues. V lost 6 bases and J 4 bases, leaving 21 bases between the germline ends. The CDR3 region is CASSPPGRVGSTEAFF. In DNA, the CDR3 is TGTGCCAGCAGCCCTCCGGGTAGGGTTGGGAGCACTGAAGCTTTCTTT.

This chain joins TRBV10-3 and TRBJ2-1, with D maybe TRBD2 (6 bases). V was pared by 6 bases and J by 7 bases, with 13 bases between. Germline V lookup: CDR1 ENHRY, CDR2 SYGVKD. The CDR3 has 13 amino acids. This chain's CDR3 is CAISAGLSNEQFF. The CDR3 DNA follows: TGTGCCATCAGCGCGGGACTTTCTAATGAGCAGTTCTTC.